This TCR beta chain was sequenced during a study of tumor T cells in aggressive B-cell lymphoma. Germline V gene sequence: CDR1 SGHNT, CDR2 YYREEE (reference sequence). The CDR3 consists of 17 residues. Trimming cost V 0 bases and J 0 bases, with 13 bases left between them. The repertoire was sequenced with immunoSEQ multiplex PCR; TCRdb's copy has only in-frame clones and lacks some. This sample has approximately 11,000 clones, with roughly 90% found just once. The chain combines TRBV5-4 with TRBJ2-1; TRBD1 might be the D (5 bases). This TCR was recovered from an adult with diffuse large B cell lymphoma. The sequenced sample consisted of tumor tissue. The CDR3 protein is CASSLAGRFSSYNEQFF. The CDR3 nucleotides read TGTGCCAGCAGCTTGGCAGGGCGGTTTAGCTCCTACAATGAGCAGTTCTTC.